The rows below give T cell receptor beta chains drawn from one sample of a study of regulatory T cells in long-lasting Graves disease. TCRdb redid the calling of the multiplex PCR reads with MiXCR, one entry per CDR3 protein. Of hundreds of thousands of distinct CDR3 sequences listed, about 16% are singletons. This sample also belongs to another study, concerning T cells in Graves' hyperthyroidism and ophthalmopathy.

Sequences were derived from peripheral blood mononuclear cells (PBMCs), sampled at new diagnosis, from a patient treated with antithyroid drugs. The receptors were gathered from a middle-aged woman with Graves disease. CDR3s include the opening cysteine and the closing phenylalanine or tryptophan. Fields, in order: clone size, D gene, J gene, V gene, CDR3 DNA, CDR3 protein. D genes are given only for firm matches. A row's size may be missing; if present it is once, few, many or a size class.

>few|TRBD1|TRBJ2-7|TRBV6-5
TGTGCCAGCAGTTATGGGACAGGGACTTTGACCTACGAGCAGTACTTC
CASSYGTGTLTYEQYF
>many|TRBD1|TRBJ2-7|TRBV20-1
TGCAGTGCTCCTACCGGGACAGGTAACTACGAGCAGTACTTC
CSAPTGTGNYEQYF
>-|-|TRBJ2-7|TRBV30
TGTGCCTGGAGCACCCTTAAAAATATCGGCGAGCAGTACTTC
CAWSTLKNIGEQYF
>-|TRBD1|TRBJ1-4|TRBV12-3/TRBV12-4
TGTGCCAGCAGTTTAGGGGCAGGGGGTCCGGAAAAACTGTTTTTT
CASSLGAGGPEKLFF
>many|-|TRBJ2-3|TRBV14
TGTGCCAGCAGCCAAGAGGGATGGGGGGCAGATACGCAGTATTTT
CASSQEGWGADTQYF
>-|TRBD1|TRBJ2-7|TRBV6-2/TRBV6-3
TGTGCCAGCAGTGAAGCTGGGTGGACAGGGGGCTACGAGCAGTACTTC
CASSEAGWTGGYEQYF
>few|TRBD1|TRBJ1-1|TRBV5-6
TGTGCCAGCAGCTCCCAAGGGACAGGGTATGGAGCTTTCTTT
CASSSQGTGYGAFF
>many|-|TRBJ2-7|TRBV12-3/TRBV12-4
TGTGCCAGCAGTCCCCAGGGGCGCAGGAACGAGCAGTACTTC
CASSPQGRRNEQYF
>few|-|TRBJ1-5|TRBV6-9
TGTGCCAGCAGTTCCGCCACATCGACCAATCAGCCCCAGCATTTT
CASSSATSTNQPQHF
>many|TRBD2|TRBJ2-7|TRBV2
TGTGCCAGCAGGACGGGGGGGGCCGGCTACGAGCAGTACTTC
CASRTGGAGYEQYF
>-|-|TRBJ2-5|TRBV14
TGTGCCAGCAGCCAAGGGATTCAGGGTCCCCAGTACTTC
CASSQGIQGPQYF
>many|TRBD2|TRBJ2-3|TRBV15
TGTGCCACCAGCAGAGGCCGGACTAGCGGGGGGCTTGTCACTAGCACAGATACGCAGTATTTT
CATSRGRTSGGLVTSTDTQYF
>once|TRBD1|TRBJ1-5|TRBV20-1
TGCAGTGCTAGGTCGACAGGGGCCGAACCCAATCAGCCCCAGCATTTT
CSARSTGAEPNQPQHF
>-|-|TRBJ1-1|TRBV28
TGTGCCAGCAGTCGGCTGGACCGCAGAAACACTGAAGCTTTCTTT
CASSRLDRRNTEAFF
>many|-|TRBJ2-7|TRBV10-2
TGCGCCAGCACCGATTCAAGAAGCTCCTACGAGCAGTACTTC
CASTDSRSSYEQYF
>many|TRBD2|TRBJ2-7|TRBV10-3
TGTGCCATCAGTGAAGCTGGGGAGGGGGAGCAGTACTTC
CAISEAGEGEQYF
>many|-|TRBJ2-1|TRBV2
TGTGCCAGCAGTGAAGGCTGGGAGAGGGATGAGCAGTTCTTC
CASSEGWERDEQFF
>-|-|TRBJ2-3|TRBV2
TGTGCCAGCAGTGATGGGGCGGCTAGCACAGATACGCAGTATTTT
CASSDGAASTDTQYF
>many|-|TRBJ1-4|TRBV2
TGTGCCAGCAGTGAGGGCAGAAACGATGAAAAACTGTTTTTT
CASSEGRNDEKLFF
>many|TRBD1|TRBJ1-2|TRBV6-9
TGTGCCAGCAGTTACGTCACACCGGGACAGGGTTATGGCTACACCTTC
CASSYVTPGQGYGYTF
>few|-|TRBJ1-6|TRBV6-1
TGTGCCAGCAGTGAGCGGGTCGTGGATAATTCACCCCTCCACTTT
CASSERVVDNSPLHF
>few|-|TRBJ1-1|TRBV7-7
TGTGCTAGCAACAAACCCAGGACAGCGAACACTGAAGCTTTCTTT
CASNKPRTANTEAFF